This T cell receptor (beta chain) emerged from a study of cytomegalovirus exposure and HLA in healthy donors. General observations from the study: In a later analysis, CMV-associated beta chains were mostly HLA-associated, it appeared.

V was cut by 6 bases and J by 4 bases, with 18 bases left in between. The CDR3 is 15 amino acids. Germline loops: CDR1 KGHSH, CDR2 LQKENI. The PCR made use of 60 Vbeta and 13 Jbeta primers. Only in-frame clones appear in the TCRdb table, and some are missing; sequencing was by immunoSEQ multiplex PCR. The top ten hold around 1.2% of the sample, which has 100,000 to 150,000 clones, about 80% seen once. This clone was detected only a few times. As yet, its antigen is unknown. What was sequenced was PBMCs. The source of this sequence is a girl aged 2-9 years in good health and CMV-seronegative. The chain joins TRBV18 to TRBJ1-2, with a tentative D call TRBD1 (6 bases). CDR3 residues: CASSPGRGLTYGYTF. The DNA for the CDR3 is TGTGCCAGCTCCCCGGGCAGGGGTCTCACCTATGGCTACACCTTC.